The TCR beta chain under discussion was sequenced for a study of T-cell reconstitution after alpha-beta-depleted transplantation in children. Unique molecular identifiers were used to barcode this TCRbeta library. MiXCR was run by TCRdb on the PCR reads, yielding one entry per CDR3 protein. This table holds 900,000 or so distinct CDR3 sequences, about 15% found once. Overall study findings and caveats: Reportedly, only several hundred clones from non-depleted graft cells drove alpha-beta T-cell counts at about two months.

CDR3 size: 13 residues. The V gene's germline CDR1 is MGHRA and CDR2 YSYEKL. With 0 bases removed from V and 10 bases from J, the gap between germline ends came to 10 bases. About this clonotype itself: Its antigen remains unknown.

Sample: PBMCs, mostly from graft donor cells, taken 360 days after TCRalphabeta/CD19-depleted stem cell transplant. This clonotype was obtained from a male patient between 10 and 17 years old who had a stem cell transplant for acute lymphoblastic leukemia, so the T cells may come from the graft donor. J is TRBJ2-1 and V is TRBV4-1; no firm D call. The CDR3 coding sequence is TGCGCCAGCAGCCAAGATCGGCTTGTCGAGCAGTTCTTC. Its translation is CASSQDRLVEQFF.